A single sample gave rise to the 17 T cell receptor beta chains below, sequenced in a study of human CD8 memory T cell subsets. The authors made TCR beta libraries using UMI-labeled 5' RACE. TCRdb processed the 5' RACE reads again and assigns one entry to each CDR3 protein, with no DNA. This repertoire comprises around 19,000 distinct CDR3 sequences; its ten largest clones make up 5.5% to 6%. Sequences were obtained from CD8+ stem-like memory T cells (TSCM and TCM) sorted from PBMCs. Subset in this sample: stem-like memory CD8 T cells (TSTEM), CCR7+ PD-1- TIGIT-. These TCRs come from a human donor in good health.

This chain joins TRBV27 and TRBJ1-2; checking the TCRdb D call of TRBD1 is not possible without DNA. Germline V lookup: CDR1 MNHEY, CDR2 SMNVEV (reference sequence). CDR3 length equals 15 residues. CDR3 in amino acids: CASSSDRGDLYGYTF.

The rearrangement links TRBV14 to TRBJ2-7; TCRdb calls TRBD2, which cannot be checked without DNA. The V gene's germline CDR1 is SGHDN and CDR2 FVKESK. The CDR3 extends over 16 amino acids. The CDR3 is CASSQGAPTVSYEQYF.

This chain joins TRBV12-3 or TRBV12-4 and TRBJ2-5; the TCRdb D gene call, TRBD1, has no DNA to confirm it. This CDR3 comprises 14 residues. The CDR3 region is CASSSPGQGETQYF.

The chain recombines TRBV7-9 with TRBJ1-2; the TCRdb D gene call, TRBD1, has no DNA to confirm it. Germline lookup yields CDR1 SEHNR and CDR2 FQNEAQ (reference sequence). The length of the CDR3 is 13 residues. This chain's CDR3 is CASSLHRDYGYTF.

This clonotype is classed as medium-sized (0.01 to 0.1%) by frequency. J is TRBJ2-7 and V is TRBV28; TCRdb reports TRBD1, a call that lacks DNA to check it against. This CDR3 region has 17 residues. The germline gives CDR1 MDHEN, CDR2 SYDVKM. The CDR3 sequence: CASSLYGTGVPSYEQYF.

The chain recombines TRBV29-1 with TRBJ2-2; TCRdb reports TRBD1, a call that lacks DNA to check it against. CDR1 SQVTM and CDR2 ANQGSEA come from the germline V gene. The CDR3 loop spans 12 amino acids. This CDR3 reads CSVEEPGGELFF.

This chain joins TRBV19 and TRBJ2-1; with no DNA, the TCRdb D assignment of TRBD1 cannot be verified. Germline V CDR1 and CDR2: LNHDA, SQIVND (reference sequence). This CDR3 region has 13 residues. CDR3 sequence reads: CASSIGSGNEQFF.

This chain connects TRBV5-1 to TRBJ2-7. Germline V CDR1 and CDR2: SGHRS, YFSETQ. This CDR3 contains 14 residues. The chain's CDR3 is CASSSSLGNYEQYF.

The CDR3 protein is CASSFGSIGEQPQHF. This chain connects TRBV7-9 to TRBJ1-5. Germline values: CDR1 SEHNR, CDR2 FQNEAQ (reference sequence). This CDR3 is built from 15 residues.

The rearrangement joins TRBV28 to TRBJ2-7. This CDR3 contains 15 residues. Looked up from germline, CDR1 is MDHEN and CDR2 is SYDVKM. CDR3 amino acids: CASSLGSHSSYEQYF.

The CDR3 is CAWNTGLGNQPQHF. The chain joins TRBV30 to TRBJ1-5; the D call of TRBD1 rests on TCRdb alone, since no DNA is present to check it. The length of the CDR3 is 14 residues. Germline V lookup: CDR1 GTSNPN, CDR2 SVGIG (reference sequence). The full variable domain, completed using reference TRBV30 and TRBJ1-5, is SQTIHQWPATLVQPVGSPLSLECTVEGTSNPNLYWYRQAAGRGLQLLFYSVGIGQISSEVPQNLSASRPQDRQFILSSKKLLLSDSGFYLCAWNTGLGNQPQHFGDGTRLSIL.

CDR3 protein: CASSLLGQGSEQYF. The chain is built from TRBV27 and TRBJ2-7; checking the TCRdb D call of TRBD1 is not possible without DNA. This CDR3 is 14 amino acids long. CDR1 and CDR2 (germline): MNHEY, SMNVEV (reference sequence).

Measured by frequency, this clonotype is medium-sized (0.01 to 0.1%). This chain links TRBV28 with TRBJ2-7; the TCRdb call, TRBD2, lacks DNA for checking. The CDR3 has 14 residues. Germline V gene data show CDR1 as MDHEN and CDR2 as SYDVKM. The CDR3 region is CASQKGTSGKEQYF.

This rearrangement joins TRBV25-1 to TRBJ1-1; TCRdb returns TRBD1, unconfirmable since there is no DNA. The germline CDR1 and CDR2 sequences are MGHDK and SYGVNS. CDR3 length equals 15 residues. CDR3 sequence: CASSAPLSGDSEAFF.

The genes are TRBV5-5 and TRBJ2-7; TCRdb selects TRBD1, and the lack of DNA leaves this call unchecked. Germline loops: CDR1 SGHKS, CDR2 YYEKEE (reference sequence). The CDR3 is 12 amino acids. The CDR3 reads CASSLRDHEQYF.

The V gene is TRBV29-1, the J gene TRBJ1-2; TCRdb selects TRBD1, and the lack of DNA leaves this call unchecked. Germline assignment: CDR1 SQVTM and CDR2 ANQGSEA. The CDR3 spans 15 residues. The CDR3 here is CSVEARDRGPYGYTF. Supplemented by reference TRBV29-1 and TRBJ1-2, the full variable domain reads SAVISQKPSRDICQRGTSLTIQCQVDSQVTMMFWYRQQPGQSLTLIATANQGSEATYESGFVIDKFPISRPNLTFSTLTVSNMSPEDSSIYLCSVEARDRGPYGYTFGSGTRLTVV.

This chain joins TRBV19 and TRBJ2-4; TCRdb calls TRBD1, which cannot be checked without DNA. Germline V lookup: CDR1 LNHDA, CDR2 SQIVND (reference sequence). The CDR3 contains 16 residues. CDR3 protein: CASSPLGQEPKNIQYF.